This T cell receptor beta chain is from a study of cytomegalovirus exposure and HLA in healthy donors (dated by TCRdb to the late 2010s). As for the study more broadly: In an earlier analysis of under 600 of the donors, 250 to 350 Gb of sequence data and 117 million unique TCR beta sequences from 180 million or so T cells were reported. Class I and class II HLA loci were covered by the typing at four-digit resolution. An earlier analysis of more than 450 of the donors used high-throughput TCR beta sequencing to judge whether each TCR beta V gene segment behaved as functional or pseudogenic. Donor age, sex, ethnicity and CMV serostatus were collected together with the repertoire data. To predict cytomegalovirus infection status, the study combined high-throughput TCR immunosequencing, statistical association of individual TCRs with disease status, and machine learning. Besides the first cohort of 666 subjects, a separate validation cohort made up of 95 to 150 different subjects was used. A later analysis re-examined previously published TCR beta repertoires from more than 650 donors and added high-resolution HLA genotyping to investigate patterns of TCR occurrence. In a later genetic analysis, genome-wide SNP genotypes for about three fifths of the 666 donors were used, and that subset was treated as a discovery cohort. Across some 400 genotyped donors of the cohort, an average of roughly 250,000 unique TCR beta nucleotide sequences per donor were sequenced, and roughly 18% of those sequences were non-productive. The aim of the study was to test whether cataloging public T cell receptors could identify signatures of past pathogen exposure. Among the roughly 430 genotyped donors, around 81% belonged to the genetic ancestry cluster associated with self-reported Caucasian donors. Four or five DR-DQ haplotypes were handled as single units for association and clustering because linkage in the cohort was strong. Approximately 300 gigabases of sequencing data and roughly 81 million unique TCR sequences made up an early release that covered fewer than 650 HLA-typed donors. All discovery cohort repertoires had been generated on a single sequencing platform. Typing coverage differed by locus: A, B, C, DRB1 and DQB1 were typed in roughly 620-630 donors, DQA1 in 500 to 550, DPA1 in around 580, and DPB1 in 400 to 490. The study profiled the T cell repertoires of more than 500 subjects by immunosequencing and related them to cytomegalovirus serostatus. In the later analysis, no new phenotypic data were used to find candidate immune exposures; instead, reliance was placed on TCR beta sequences and their occurrence across donors.

In this sample, this clone turned up once. There is no known antigen for this receptor. No much larger clonotype is one base removed from it; base qualities were not supplied. The CDR3 runs 18 residues from the cysteine to the phenylalanine. The DNA shown is the 54-base CDR3, in frame from base 1. V is cut back by 4 bases and J by 0 bases, with 11 bases in the junction unmatched. From a lookup of the germline V gene, CDR1 and CDR2 are SGHDN and FVKESK. Overall results and qualifications from the work: Because some donors lacked HLA typing at each locus, the association tests relied only on the typed subset. In both the original and validation cohorts, the classifier was reported to diagnose cytomegalovirus status with high specificity and sensitivity. According to a later analysis, TCR association rates differed among HLA loci, with DRB1 alleles showing the most associated TCRs and HLA-C alleles showing the fewest. The study listed 164 TCR beta chains as associated with cytomegalovirus. According to the authors, the approach could potentially be generalized to other disease states and immunological phenotypes. A later analysis associated some 17,000 TCR beta sequences with specific HLA alleles at a false discovery rate of 0.05. In an earlier analysis of approximately 590 of the donors, most TCR beta V segments appeared in productive rearrangements about 87% or about 30% of the time, broadly matching IMGT annotations. According to a later analysis, most CMV-associated TCR beta chains appeared to be HLA-restricted, and the HLA associations seemed to be driven largely by CMV exposure. In this cohort, only TCR beta chains were sequenced, and detectable features were limited by the absence of alpha or paired-chain data. Assigning TCR associations to individual alleles was difficult when HLA alleles, especially DR and DQ, strongly co-occurred. The sequencing pipeline was judged likely to have produced a cluster of highly shared sequence variants as a technical artifact. Because the 87-base-pair reads could not distinguish some IMGT-functional V segments, including TRBV6-2 and TRBV6-3, those segments were excluded. According to a later analysis, parvovirus B19, influenza, CMV and Epstein-Barr virus appeared linked to several top co-occurrence clusters. A later analysis found that HLA-associated TCR beta chains were more clonally expanded and had lower generation probabilities than equally common non-associated chains. Linkage disequilibrium might explain the correlated functional status among segregating V segments, but an unknown experimental factor could not be excluded. A later genetic analysis associated a missense DCLRE1C variant with V-gene and J-gene trimming of TCR beta chains, and an independent cohort replicated the association. Immune exposure information for the cohort was limited to CMV serostatus. The presence/absence analyses assumed that sequencing depth was roughly uniform across donors, and that assumption may not be true. A further reported finding was that TCR beta sequences accurately predicted the HLA-A and HLA-B alleles for most subjects in the first cohort. While some public TCRs were present in many individuals, most TCR sequences turned up only very rarely across donors. According to a later genetic analysis, donors in an Asian-associated ancestry cluster had fewer N-insertions in productive TCRs than the approximately 610-donor mean. The earlier analysis of 587 of the donors excluded 15 to 20 rarely observed V segments, including chromosome 9 orphons, because counts were too low. A few of the identified cytomegalovirus-associated TCR beta chains were confirmed in vitro to be specific for cytomegalovirus antigens.

Libraries were made using the immunoSEQ multiplex PCR assay. For the multiplex PCR, a mixture combining 60 forward primers for TCR Vbeta segments and 13 reverse primers for TCR Jbeta segments was used. The CDR3 region of rearranged TCR beta genes was amplified from genomic DNA with a multiplex PCR assay. Amplified TCR beta libraries were sequenced as 87-base-pair reads on the Illumina HiSeq System. In the original analysis: A later analysis tallied 75 million to 95 million unique TCR beta chains across the approximately 670 repertoires, and some 10 million of those chains were shared by two or more donors. To remove PCR and sequencing errors, raw reads were error-corrected and collapsed into unique sequences using a nearest-neighbor algorithm that merged closely related sequences. CDR3 sequences were aligned to IMGT reference sequences to assign V, D and J gene segments. For a sequence to be retained, a match of at least six nucleotides was required to both a V gene segment and a J gene segment. Rearrangements were classified as productive when the CDR3 lacked stop codons and remained in frame with V and J, and all other rearrangements were classified as non-productive. Following IMGT convention, CDR3 was defined as the stretch from the second conserved V-encoded cysteine to the conserved J-encoded phenylalanine. Sequences without an unambiguous match to a single V gene segment were excluded from the earlier analysis of 450 to 750 of the donors. In an earlier analysis of around 590 of the donors, a V segment was called functional when productive rearrangements were above 56.7%, and segregating when the standard deviation between donors exceeded 5%. To diagnose cytomegalovirus status from the catalog of TCR beta chain sequences, a statistical classification framework was built. In a later analysis, V and J genes were assigned by comparing TCR nucleotide sequences against IMGT/GENE-DB human TR gene sequences. Using the TCRdist pipeline, a later analysis assigned CDR3 sequences along with most-parsimonious VDJ recombination scenarios. A later analysis defined each TCR beta chain by its CDR3 amino acid sequence plus V-gene family, and excluded reads lacking a unique V-gene family. A later analysis removed over 500 highly shared, low-generation-probability nucleotide sequences to deal with suspected cross-contamination and a sequencing artifact. A later analysis calculated a clonal expansion index for each public chain from normalized within-repertoire ranks of inferred template counts. Generation probabilities in a later analysis came from a VDJ recombination model fitted to out-of-frame rearrangements, and those results were checked against IGoR. In a later analysis, hypergeometric tests were used to score TCR-TCR, TCR-HLA and TCR-CMV co-occurrence, with a repertoire-size bias correction applied to TCR pairs. False discovery rates were estimated in a later analysis by permuting HLA or CMV assignments 20 times. A later analysis grouped co-occurring TCRs with DBSCAN, adding TCRdist sequence similarity when clustering within HLA-allele-positive subsets. Repertoires with fewer than 30,000 or more than 120,000 public chains were left out of co-occurrence clustering, as were about 5 repertoires with anomalous nucleotide sharing. As stored in TCRdb, this immuneACCESS dataset retains in-frame rearrangements with V and J assigned. A fraction of the clones does not appear; measured against another copy, unresolved V genes explain less than half of the discrepancy, and the remainder lacks a known reason. That table furnishes V, J and clone size, whereas the DNA furnished D and trimming. Across this sample there are roughly 180,000 clones, with 65% to 85% seen only once. The leading ten clones occupy around 4.3% of the sample.

The cohort consisted of 666 healthy bone marrow donors. At the time of sampling, all cohort members were nominally healthy, though unrecorded immune exposures were likely present. The donor was CMV seropositive and belonged to the group of more than 250 seropositive cohort members. A peripheral blood sample was collected from each donor, and TCR beta sequencing was performed on peripheral blood mononuclear cells. Genomic DNA extraction from the blood cell samples was performed with the Qiagen DNeasy Blood Extraction Kit. This TCR came from a woman in her forties or fifties in good health and CMV-seropositive. The sequenced sample was PBMCs. The chain joins TRBV14 to TRBJ1-4, with 7 bases aligning to TRBD1. CDR3 protein: CASSRVATGRSTNEKLFF. The DNA sequence is given as TGTGCCAGCAGCCGGGTTGCGACAGGGCGGTCAACTAATGAAAAACTGTTTTTT.